This T cell receptor (beta chain) appears in the sequencing data of a study of cytomegalovirus exposure and HLA in healthy donors. This clone was recorded once. Germline loops: CDR1 MNHNS, CDR2 SASEGT. This CDR3 contains 15 residues. Unmatched junction bases numbered 5, after V lost 5 bases and J lost 2 bases. PCR involved 60 Vbeta and 13 Jbeta primers. Sequenced by immunoSEQ multiplex PCR; TCRdb stores in-frame clones only, minus some. The sample includes roughly 180,000 clones, roughly 83% of them seen just once. Material for sequencing was PBMCs. This TCR came from a boy younger than 18 in good health and CMV-seronegative. V gene TRBV6-1 combines with J gene TRBJ2-3; 9 bases match TRBD2. The CDR3 here is CASSFSGGITDTQYF. Here the CDR3 DNA reads TGTGCCAGCAGTTTTAGCGGGGGAATCACAGATACGCAGTATTTT.